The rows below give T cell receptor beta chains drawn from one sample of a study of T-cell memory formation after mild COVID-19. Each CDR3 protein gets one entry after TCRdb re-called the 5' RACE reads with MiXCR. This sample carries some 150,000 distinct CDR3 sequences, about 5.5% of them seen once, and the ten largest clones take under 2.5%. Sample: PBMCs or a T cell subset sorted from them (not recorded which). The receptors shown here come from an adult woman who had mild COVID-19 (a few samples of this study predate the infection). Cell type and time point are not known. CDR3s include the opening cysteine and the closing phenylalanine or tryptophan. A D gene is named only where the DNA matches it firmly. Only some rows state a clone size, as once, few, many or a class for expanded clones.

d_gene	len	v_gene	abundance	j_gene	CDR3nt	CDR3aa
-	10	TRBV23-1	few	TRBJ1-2	TGCGCCAGCAGTCATCCAGGCTACACCTTC	CASSHPGYTF
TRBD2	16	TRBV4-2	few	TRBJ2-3	TGTGCCAGCAGCCAGGATCTAGCGGGAGCGAGGGATACGCAGTATTTT	CASSQDLAGARDTQYF
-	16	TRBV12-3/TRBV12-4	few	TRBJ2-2	TGTGCCAGCAGTTTGGGTAGCCGGGGAAACACCGGGGAGCTGTTTTTT	CASSLGSRGNTGELFF
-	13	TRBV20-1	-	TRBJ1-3	TGCAGTGCCCCGACGGACTCTGGAAACACCATATATTTT	CSAPTDSGNTIYF
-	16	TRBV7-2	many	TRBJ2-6	TGTGCCAGCAGCTTAGCCGGGAGCTCTGGGGCCAACGTCCTGACTTTC	CASSLAGSSGANVLTF
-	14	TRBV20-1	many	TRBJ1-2	TGCAGTGCTAGAGATGTTGGCAGGGACTATGGCTACACCTTC	CSARDVGRDYGYTF
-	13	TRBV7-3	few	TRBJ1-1	TGTGCCAGCAGCTTAATCCGGGGGTCGGAAGCTTTCTTT	CASSLIRGSEAFF
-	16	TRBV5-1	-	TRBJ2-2	TGCGCCAGCAGCTTGAGTGTGGGCGCGAACACCGGGGAGCTGTTTTTT	CASSLSVGANTGELFF
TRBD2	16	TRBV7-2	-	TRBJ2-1	TGTGCCAGCAGCCCTCAGACTAGCGGGAGTGGCCATGAGAAGTTCTTC	CASSPQTSGSGHEKFF
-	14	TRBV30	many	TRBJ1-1	TGTGCCTGGAAAGGCGCAGGGGTAAACACTGAAGCTTTCTTT	CAWKGAGVNTEAFF
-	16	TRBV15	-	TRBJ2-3	TGTGCCACCAGCAGAGACTCCGGGACCCTCACAGATACGCAGTATTTT	CATSRDSGTLTDTQYF
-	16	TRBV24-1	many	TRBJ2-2	TGTGCCACCAGTGATTTGGCACAGGGAAACACCGGGGAGCTGTTTTTT	CATSDLAQGNTGELFF
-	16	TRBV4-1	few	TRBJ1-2	TGCGCCAGCAGCCAAGATCGGGGCACGGTGAACTATGGCTACACCTTC	CASSQDRGTVNYGYTF
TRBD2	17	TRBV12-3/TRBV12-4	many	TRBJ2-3	TGTGCCAGCAGTCCCACGAGGACTAGCGGGAGCACAGATACGCAGTATTTT	CASSPTRTSGSTDTQYF
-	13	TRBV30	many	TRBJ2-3	TGTGCCTGGAGTGGTCAGGCTCCCGATACGCAGTATTTT	CAWSGQAPDTQYF
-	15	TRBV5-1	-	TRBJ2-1	TGCGCCAGCAGCAACAGCCCTAGGGGCTACAATGAGCAGTTCTTC	CASSNSPRGYNEQFF
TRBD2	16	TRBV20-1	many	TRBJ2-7	TGCAGTGCCTTGGGGGTGACGGGAGGACACTCCTACGAGCAGTACTTC	CSALGVTGGHSYEQYF
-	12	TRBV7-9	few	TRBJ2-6	TGTGCCAGCAGCTTGGGGTCCAACGTCCTGACTTTC	CASSLGSNVLTF
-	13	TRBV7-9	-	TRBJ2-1	TGTGCCAGCGGTATTGGAGGCTACAATGAGCAGTTCTTC	CASGIGGYNEQFF
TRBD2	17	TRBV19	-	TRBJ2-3	TGTGCCAGTAGTATGGGGCGGACTAGCGCCGGCACAGATACGCAGTATTTT	CASSMGRTSAGTDTQYF
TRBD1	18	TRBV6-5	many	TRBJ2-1	TGTGCCAGCAGTTCACTCTCCGGGACAGGAAGAAGTTACAATGAGCAGTTCTTC	CASSSLSGTGRSYNEQFF
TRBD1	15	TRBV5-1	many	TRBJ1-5	TGCGCCAGCAGAGAACAGGGGTTAGGGAATCAGCCCCAGCATTTT	CASREQGLGNQPQHF
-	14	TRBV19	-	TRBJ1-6	TGTGCCAGTAGCCGACAGAATTATAATTCACCCCTCCACTTT	CASSRQNYNSPLHF
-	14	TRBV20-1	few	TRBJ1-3	TGCAGTGCTCCAAATAGGTTGTCGGGAAACACCATATATTTT	CSAPNRLSGNTIYF
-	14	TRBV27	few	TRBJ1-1	TGTGCCAGCAGTCCGAGGGGCGTTCTGTCTGAAGCTTTCTTT	CASSPRGVLSEAFF
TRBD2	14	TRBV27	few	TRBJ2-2	TGTGCCAGCATTTCGCTCGGGAGGACCGGGGAGCTGTTTTTT	CASISLGRTGELFF
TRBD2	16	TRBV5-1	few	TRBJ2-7	TGCGCCAGCAGCCCAACTAGCGGGAGGGCCAGGAACGAGCAGTACTTC	CASSPTSGRARNEQYF